This paragraph covers one T cell receptor beta chain sequence. In the study's own analysis: For nucleated cells, counts were estimated from reference gene primer amplification. The protocol was immunoSEQ multiplex PCR, while the TCRdb copy is restricted to in-frame clones and leaves out a portion. The V and J calls and the clone size are those of that table, but D and trimming were determined from the DNA. The sample has 200,000 to 300,000 clones, around 87% seen once. Seattle patients were enrolled during active infection and followed longitudinally. This sample is drawn from a study of blood T cell repertoires in COVID-19. In the study overall: COVID-19 samples collected from the United States, Italy and Spain covered acute and convalescent phases. T cells, B-cell-depleted T cells, or PBMCs supplied cDNA or gDNA.

The sequence derives from a woman aged 55-70 years with COVID-19, enrolled during active disease. The sample taken for sequencing was peripheral blood.

CDR3 bases: TGTGCCAGCAGCCGCGGACAGGGGTCTCCCTCTAGCTATGGCTACACCTTC. It specifies CASSRGQGSPSSYGYTF. The chain uses TRBV6-2 or TRBV6-3 and TRBJ1-2; 9 nucleotides line up with TRBD1. V was pared by 6 bases and J by 4 bases, with 15 bases of the junction left unmatched. Germline lookup yields CDR1 MNHEY and CDR2 SVGEGT. The CDR3 totals 17 residues.